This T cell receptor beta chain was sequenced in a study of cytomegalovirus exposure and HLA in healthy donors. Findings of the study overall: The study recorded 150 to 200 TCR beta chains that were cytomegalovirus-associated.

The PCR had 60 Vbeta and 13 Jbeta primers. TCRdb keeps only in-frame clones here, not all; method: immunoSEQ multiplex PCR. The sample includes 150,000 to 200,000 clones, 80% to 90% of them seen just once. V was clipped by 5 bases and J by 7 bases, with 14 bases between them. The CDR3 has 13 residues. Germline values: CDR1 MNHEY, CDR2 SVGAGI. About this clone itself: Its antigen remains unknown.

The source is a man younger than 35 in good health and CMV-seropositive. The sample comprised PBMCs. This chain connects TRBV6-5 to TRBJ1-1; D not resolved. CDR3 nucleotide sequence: TGTGCCAGCAGTCCTGAGGGTACGAATGAAGCTTTCTTT. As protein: CASSPEGTNEAFF.